This T cell receptor (beta chain) comes out of a study of blood T cell repertoires in COVID-19. Across about two dozen US areas, participants ranged in age from 18 to 89 years. Symptom resolution, clearance, or two negative PCRs marked the recovered donors of Cohort 3. V was clipped by 3 bases and J by 2 bases, with 15 bases between them. CDR1 is SGDLS, CDR2 YYNGEE, per germline. CDR3 size: 15 residues. The repertoire was sequenced with immunoSEQ multiplex PCR; TCRdb's copy has only in-frame clones and lacks some. The profile shows under 350,000 clones, about nine tenths of them singletons. The receptor comes from a woman in her thirties or forties who had recovered from COVID-19. The sequencing sample was made of PBMCs or T cells enriched from blood (not recorded which). The chain couples TRBV9 to TRBJ2-7, with D possibly TRBD2 on 6 matching bases. The CDR3 region is CASSARGSPAYEQYF. The CDR3 nucleotides read TGTGCCAGCAGCGCCCGGGGGTCTCCGGCCTACGAGCAGTACTTC. The full variable domain, in which reference TRBV9 and TRBJ2-7 provide the parts outside the CDR3, is DSGVTQTPKHLITATGQRVTLRCSPRSGDLSVYWYQQSLDQGLQFLIQYYNGEERAKGNILERFSAQQFPDLHSELNLSSLELGDSALYFCASSARGSPAYEQYFGPGTRLTVT.